A few counts support the clone carrying this T cell receptor (beta chain). Researchers grouped second doses given at about 4 or about 12 weeks into one pool. Germline CDR1 is SGDLS and CDR2 is YYNGEE. V gave up 0 bases and J gave up 0 bases, with 5 bases separating them. The CDR3 consists of 14 residues. Sequencing used immunoSEQ multiplex PCR; TCRdb keeps in-frame clones, though not all of them. Among more than 80,000 clones, roughly 85% were seen once, and the ten largest hold roughly 12%. This sample stems from a study of T cell responses to AZD1222 COVID-19 vaccine. V gene TRBV9 combines with J gene TRBJ2-3; D gene ambiguous. This receptor was taken from an adult who received the AZD1222 COVID-19 vaccine. Here the sequenced sample was peripheral blood, taken 28 days after the second AZD1222 dose. CDR3 coding DNA: TGTGCCAGCAGCGTAGACGGCAGCACAGATACGCAGTATTTT. Translation gives CASSVDGSTDTQYF.